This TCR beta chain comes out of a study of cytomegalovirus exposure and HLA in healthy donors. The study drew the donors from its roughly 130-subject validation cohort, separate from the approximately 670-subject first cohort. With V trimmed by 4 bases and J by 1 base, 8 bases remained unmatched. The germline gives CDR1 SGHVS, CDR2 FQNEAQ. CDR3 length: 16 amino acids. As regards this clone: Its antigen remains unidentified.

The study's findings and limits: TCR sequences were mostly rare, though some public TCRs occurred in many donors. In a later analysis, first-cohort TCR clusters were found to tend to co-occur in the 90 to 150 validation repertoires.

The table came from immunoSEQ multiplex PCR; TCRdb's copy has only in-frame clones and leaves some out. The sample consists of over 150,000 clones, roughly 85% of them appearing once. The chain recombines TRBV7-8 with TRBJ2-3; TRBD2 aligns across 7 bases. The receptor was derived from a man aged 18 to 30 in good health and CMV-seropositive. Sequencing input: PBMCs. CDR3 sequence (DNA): TGTGCCAGCAGCTCCGGACCCCGGGGGGGCACAGATACGCAGTATTTT. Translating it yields CASSSGPRGGTDTQYF.